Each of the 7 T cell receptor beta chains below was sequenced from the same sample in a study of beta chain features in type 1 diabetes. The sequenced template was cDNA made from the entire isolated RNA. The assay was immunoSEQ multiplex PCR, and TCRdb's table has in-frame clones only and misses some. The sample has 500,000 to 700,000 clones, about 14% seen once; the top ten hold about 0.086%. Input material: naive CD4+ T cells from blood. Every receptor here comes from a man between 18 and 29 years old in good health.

The CDR3 sequence: CASSPSRQASTDTQYF. CDR3 coding DNA: TGTGCCAGCAGCCCCAGCCGACAGGCCTCCACAGATACGCAGTATTTT. The chain combines TRBV7-7 with TRBJ2-3, with D perhaps matching TRBD1 (6 bases). The V gene lost 5 bases and the J gene lost 2 bases, with 17 bases spanning the gap. This CDR3 spans 16 amino acids. The V gene's germline CDR1 is SSHAT and CDR2 FNYEAQ (reference sequence).

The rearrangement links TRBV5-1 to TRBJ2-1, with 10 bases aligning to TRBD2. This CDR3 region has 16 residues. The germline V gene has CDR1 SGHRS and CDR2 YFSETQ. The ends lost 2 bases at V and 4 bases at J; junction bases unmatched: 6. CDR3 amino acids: CASSLPKREGYNEQFF. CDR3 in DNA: TGCGCCAGCAGCTTACCCAAGCGGGAGGGTTACAATGAGCAGTTCTTC.

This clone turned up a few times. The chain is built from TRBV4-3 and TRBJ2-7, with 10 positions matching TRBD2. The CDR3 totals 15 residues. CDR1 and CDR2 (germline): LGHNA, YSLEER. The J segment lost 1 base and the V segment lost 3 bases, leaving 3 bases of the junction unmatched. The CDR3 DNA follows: TGCGCCAGCAGCCAGCTACTAGCGGGGTCCTACGAGCAGTACTTC. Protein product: CASSQLLAGSYEQYF.

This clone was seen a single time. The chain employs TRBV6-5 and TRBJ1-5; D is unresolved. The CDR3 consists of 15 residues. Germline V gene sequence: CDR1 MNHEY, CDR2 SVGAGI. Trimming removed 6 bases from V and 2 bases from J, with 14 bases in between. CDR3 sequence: CASRRIYEGNQPQHF. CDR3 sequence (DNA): TGTGCCAGCAGACGGATTTATGAGGGCAATCAGCCCCAGCATTTT.

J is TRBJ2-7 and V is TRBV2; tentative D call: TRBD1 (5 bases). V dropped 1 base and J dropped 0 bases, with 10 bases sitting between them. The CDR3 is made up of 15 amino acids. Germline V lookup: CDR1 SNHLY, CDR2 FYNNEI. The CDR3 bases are TGTGCCAGCAGTGAAGAGGGGTACAGCTCCTACGAGCAGTACTTC. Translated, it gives CASSEEGYSSYEQYF.

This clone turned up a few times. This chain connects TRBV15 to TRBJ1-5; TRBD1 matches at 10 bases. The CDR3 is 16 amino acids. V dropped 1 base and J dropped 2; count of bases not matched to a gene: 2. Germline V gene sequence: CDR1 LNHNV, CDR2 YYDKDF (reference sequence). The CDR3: CATSRGTGGRNQPQHF. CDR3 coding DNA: TGTGCCACCAGCAGAGGGACAGGGGGACGCAATCAGCCCCAGCATTTT.

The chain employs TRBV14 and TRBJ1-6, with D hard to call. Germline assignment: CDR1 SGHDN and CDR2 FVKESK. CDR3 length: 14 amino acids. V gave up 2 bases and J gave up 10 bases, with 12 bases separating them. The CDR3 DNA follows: TGTGCCAGCAGCCAACGTGAAGGTTACTCACCCCTCCACTTT. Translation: CASSQREGYSPLHF.